A selection of T cell receptor beta chains follows, all from one sample in a study of T cells in Graves' hyperthyroidism and ophthalmopathy. TCRdb fed the multiplex PCR reads into MiXCR, producing one record per CDR3 protein. The table lists roughly 700,000 distinct CDR3 sequences, 30% to 40% of them singletons. Sequencing was done on a sample of blood. The receptor set was obtained from a woman in her forties with Graves' hyperthyroidism. Both conserved end residues are part of each CDR3. The order of the fields is J gene, V gene, clone size, D gene, CDR3 DNA, CDR3 protein. D genes are given only for firm matches. Part of the rows lack a size; the others show once, few, many or a class for expanded clones.

j_call: TRBJ2-2
v_call: TRBV7-2
clone_size: .
d_call: TRBD2
cdr3_nt: TGTGCCAGCAGCTTCCCCATGGGCGGGGGACCATCCGGCGGGGAGCTGTTTTTT
cdr3_aa: CASSFPMGGGPSGGELFF

j_call: TRBJ1-2
v_call: TRBV25-1
clone_size: .
d_call: .
cdr3_nt: TGTGCCTGGTATGGAAAGCCAAACTATGGCTACACCTTC
cdr3_aa: CAWYGKPNYGYTF

j_call: TRBJ2-3
v_call: TRBV2
clone_size: .
d_call: .
cdr3_nt: TGTGCCAGCAGTGATCAGGGAGGAAGCACAGATACGCAGTATTTT
cdr3_aa: CASSDQGGSTDTQYF

j_call: TRBJ2-7
v_call: TRBV7-6
clone_size: many
d_call: TRBD2
cdr3_nt: TGTGCCAGCAGCTTATCCTCCATAGCGGGAGGGTTTGGGTACGAGCAGTACTTC
cdr3_aa: CASSLSSIAGGFGYEQYF

j_call: TRBJ2-6
v_call: TRBV11-2
clone_size: .
d_call: .
cdr3_nt: TGTGCCAGCAGCCAAGAGGGGGGCGCGACTGGGGCCAACGTCCTGACTTTC
cdr3_aa: CASSQEGGATGANVLTF

j_call: TRBJ1-2
v_call: TRBV18
clone_size: .
d_call: .
cdr3_nt: TGTGCCAGCTTCCCAAGTTCGAAGGGGGTATATGGCTACACCTTC
cdr3_aa: CASFPSSKGVYGYTF

j_call: TRBJ2-7
v_call: TRBV24-1
clone_size: .
d_call: .
cdr3_nt: TGTGCCACCAGTGATCCCTCTAGGGGGAACTACGAGCAGTACTTC
cdr3_aa: CATSDPSRGNYEQYF

j_call: TRBJ2-6
v_call: TRBV19
clone_size: many
d_call: TRBD1
cdr3_nt: TGTGCCAGTAGTATACAGGGGGCACCTGGGGCCAACGTCCTGACTTTC
cdr3_aa: CASSIQGAPGANVLTF

j_call: TRBJ2-1
v_call: TRBV7-9
clone_size: .
d_call: TRBD2
cdr3_nt: TGTGCCAGCATCCTATCAGGACTAGCGGGTCTCGATGAGCAGTTCTTC
cdr3_aa: CASILSGLAGLDEQFF

j_call: TRBJ1-5
v_call: TRBV20-1
clone_size: .
d_call: .
cdr3_nt: TGCAGTGCTACCGAAGACGGGGATCAGCCCCAGCATTTT
cdr3_aa: CSATEDGDQPQHF

j_call: TRBJ2-7
v_call: TRBV10-1
clone_size: .
d_call: TRBD1
cdr3_nt: TGCGCCAGCAGTAGTACCGGACAGGGCTTCCACGAGCAGTACTTC
cdr3_aa: CASSSTGQGFHEQYF

j_call: TRBJ2-2
v_call: TRBV5-1
clone_size: many
d_call: .
cdr3_nt: TGTGCCAGCAGCTTTGACACCGGGGAGCTGTTTTTT
cdr3_aa: CASSFDTGELFF

j_call: TRBJ1-2
v_call: TRBV25-1
clone_size: many
d_call: .
cdr3_nt: TGTGCCAGCCGGCACCAGGGGTCAAACGTGGACTATGGCTACACCTTC
cdr3_aa: CASRHQGSNVDYGYTF

j_call: TRBJ1-2
v_call: TRBV7-9
clone_size: many
d_call: TRBD1
cdr3_nt: TGTGCCAGCAGCCCGGACCAGTACAGGGGGCAGGGCTACACCTTC
cdr3_aa: CASSPDQYRGQGYTF

j_call: TRBJ2-7
v_call: TRBV4-3
clone_size: few
d_call: .
cdr3_nt: TGCGCCAGCAGCCAGGACGCTTGGGATTCCTACGAGCAGTACTTC
cdr3_aa: CASSQDAWDSYEQYF

j_call: TRBJ1-1
v_call: TRBV6-4
clone_size: few
d_call: .
cdr3_nt: TGTGCCAGCAGACAGGACTTGAACACTGAAGCTTTCTTT
cdr3_aa: CASRQDLNTEAFF

j_call: TRBJ2-7
v_call: TRBV11-2
clone_size: .
d_call: .
cdr3_nt: TGTGCCAGCAGCTTTCTAGATTTGCACGAGCAGTACTTC
cdr3_aa: CASSFLDLHEQYF

j_call: TRBJ2-7
v_call: TRBV10-3
clone_size: many
d_call: TRBD1
cdr3_nt: TGTGCCATCAGTGCATCCGGGACAGGGGACTTCGGCGAGCAGTACTTC
cdr3_aa: CAISASGTGDFGEQYF

j_call: TRBJ1-2
v_call: TRBV19
clone_size: .
d_call: .
cdr3_nt: TGTGCCAGTAGTATAGACGTCCTTCGGGGGCTATCGTTTGGCTACACCTTC
cdr3_aa: CASSIDVLRGLSFGYTF

j_call: TRBJ2-7
v_call: TRBV2
clone_size: many
d_call: .
cdr3_nt: TGTGCCAGCGGGTTGGGGGCAAGCTACGAGCAGTACTTC
cdr3_aa: CASGLGASYEQYF

j_call: TRBJ1-4
v_call: TRBV7-9
clone_size: many
d_call: .
cdr3_nt: TGTGCCAGCAGCTTAAGGGACGCAACTAATGAAAAACTGTTTTTT
cdr3_aa: CASSLRDATNEKLFF

j_call: TRBJ2-5
v_call: TRBV7-3
clone_size: .
d_call: TRBD1
cdr3_nt: TGTGCCAGCAGCCACCGGGACAGTGGCCAGACCCAGTACTTC
cdr3_aa: CASSHRDSGQTQYF

j_call: TRBJ1-5
v_call: TRBV19
clone_size: many
d_call: TRBD1
cdr3_nt: TGTGCCAGTGGAGGTGGACAGGGATCTTATCAGCCCCAGCATTTT
cdr3_aa: CASGGGQGSYQPQHF

j_call: TRBJ2-7
v_call: TRBV15
clone_size: many
d_call: .
cdr3_nt: TGTGCCACCAGCTGGGACTCGTCCTACGAGCAGTACTTC
cdr3_aa: CATSWDSSYEQYF

j_call: TRBJ1-5
v_call: TRBV19
clone_size: many
d_call: TRBD1
cdr3_nt: TGTGCCAGTGCCCCCACGACAGGGAAGGGCAATCAGCCCCAGCATTTT
cdr3_aa: CASAPTTGKGNQPQHF

j_call: TRBJ2-7
v_call: TRBV11-2
clone_size: many
d_call: TRBD2
cdr3_nt: TGTGCCAGCAGCTTAGCCATAGCGGGAGCTTCGTCCTACGAGCAGTACTTC
cdr3_aa: CASSLAIAGASSYEQYF

j_call: TRBJ2-6
v_call: TRBV7-2
clone_size: .
d_call: .
cdr3_nt: TGTGCCAGCAGCACTACCCCCTCAGGGGCCAACGTCCTGACTTTC
cdr3_aa: CASSTTPSGANVLTF

j_call: TRBJ1-3
v_call: TRBV25-1
clone_size: .
d_call: .
cdr3_nt: TGTGCCAGCAGCTTGGCGGCGGTCGCCTCTGGAAACACCATATATTTT
cdr3_aa: CASSLAAVASGNTIYF

j_call: TRBJ2-5
v_call: TRBV25-1
clone_size: many
d_call: .
cdr3_nt: TGTGCCAGCAGTGAATCGGGATATACCCAAGAGACCCAGTACTTC
cdr3_aa: CASSESGYTQETQYF

j_call: TRBJ2-3
v_call: TRBV2
clone_size: .
d_call: .
cdr3_nt: TGTGCCATCAGCGGGCCAGATACGCAGTATTTT
cdr3_aa: CAISGPDTQYF

j_call: TRBJ1-4
v_call: TRBV19
clone_size: .
d_call: .
cdr3_nt: TGTGCCAGTACCCCCGGGGGTGGATTGGCGGAACTGTTTTTT
cdr3_aa: CASTPGGGLAELFF

j_call: TRBJ1-2
v_call: TRBV13
clone_size: many
d_call: TRBD1
cdr3_nt: TGTGCCAGCAGCTCAACTCCTGGACAGGGGAACTATGGCTACACCTTC
cdr3_aa: CASSSTPGQGNYGYTF

j_call: TRBJ2-6
v_call: TRBV10-3
clone_size: .
d_call: TRBD2
cdr3_nt: TGTGCCACCGGGACTAGCGGGGCCAACGTCCTGACTTTC
cdr3_aa: CATGTSGANVLTF